This T cell receptor (beta chain) was profiled in a study of T cell repertoires in cytomegalovirus infection. Study-wide context: From public TCR beta signatures came an indication of both CMV infection and matching HLA type.

TCRdb itself ran the reads through MiXCR, one entry per CDR3 protein. Seen here are 740,000 or so distinct CDR3 sequences, 35% to 45% observed once, and the top ten hold around 2.8%. The sample holds a few counts of this clonotype. Its matching antigen is unknown. Unmatched junction bases numbered 3, after V lost 3 bases and J lost 4 bases. CDR1 is SGHVS and CDR2 is FNYEAQ in the germline V gene. This CDR3 has 15 residues. Findings of the study overall: HLA-C-restricted, CMV-specific TCR beta clonotypes were dominant ex vivo. Based on cumulative public TCR beta family frequency, carriers of CMV plus the relevant HLA were identified.

The genes are TRBV7-6 and TRBJ2-2, with 9 positions matching TRBD2. Specimen: PBMCs. The receptor was derived from a human donor in good health (CMV status not recorded). Some clones in this sample may be carry-over from other donors' samples. In nucleotides, the CDR3 is TGTGCCAGCAGCTTTATAGCGGGAGCCACCGGGGAGCTGTTTTTT. It yields the protein CASSFIAGATGELFF.